Listed here are 18 T cell receptor beta chains from one sample, sequenced in a study of blood T cell repertoires in COVID-19. Generated by immunoSEQ multiplex PCR, the TCRdb table keeps only in-frame clones and is missing some. The data contain some 180,000 clones, 84% of them seen just once; the ten biggest clones take up around 3.1%. Material for sequencing was PBMCs or T cells enriched from blood (not recorded which). These receptors all stem from a woman aged 25 to 39 who had been exposed to COVID-19.

This chain connects TRBV10-2 to TRBJ1-4; 9 nucleotides align to TRBD1. The V and J ends lost 2 bases and 11 bases, in that order; junction bases with no gene match: 12. The CDR3 runs 16 residues. The germline CDR1 and CDR2 sequences are WSHSY and SAAADI. The chain's CDR3 is CASSEPTGTGFGKLFF. In nucleotides, the CDR3 is TGCGCCAGCAGTGAGCCAACCGGGACAGGGTTTGGGAAACTGTTTTTT.

The rearrangement links TRBV6-5 to TRBJ2-1, with 8 bases that match TRBD1. CDR3 length: 14 residues. Trimming cost V 0 bases and J 8 bases; bases outside gene matches: 3. Germline lookup yields CDR1 MNHEY and CDR2 SVGAGI. The CDR3 sequence is CASSYSAGGYEQFF. CDR3 DNA: TGTGCCAGCAGTTACTCGGCAGGGGGCTATGAGCAGTTCTTC.

V usage is TRBV19 and J usage is TRBJ1-2, with D perhaps matching TRBD1 (5 bases). V was trimmed by 3 bases and J by 1 base, leaving 9 bases between them. CDR3 length: 14 residues. Germline CDR1 is LNHDA and CDR2 is SQIVND (reference sequence). CDR3 sequence: CASSMDKNNYGYTF. The DNA of the CDR3 is TGTGCCAGTAGTATGGACAAAAATAACTATGGCTACACCTTC.

This sequence joins TRBV6-6 and TRBJ1-3, with D unclear. The germline CDR1 and CDR2 sequences are MNHNY and SVGAGI (reference sequence). The CDR3 contains 11 residues. The V end was cut by 6 bases, the J end by 5 bases, with 5 bases between. The DNA of the CDR3 is TGTGCCAGCAGCACTAGAAACACCATATATTTT. Its protein is CASSTRNTIYF.

This chain uses TRBV7-8 with TRBJ2-3; TRBD2 might be the D (6 bases). Germline V lookup: CDR1 SGHVS, CDR2 FQNEAQ. The CDR3 is 12 amino acids. V lost 7 bases and J lost 8, with 13 bases in between. CDR3 DNA sequence: TGTGCCAGCATAGAACCGCGGGGTACGCAGTATTTT. Translating it yields CASIEPRGTQYF.

This sequence joins TRBV11-2 and TRBJ1-1; D might be TRBD1 (5 bases). Germline V gene lookup returns CDR1 SGHAT and CDR2 FQNNGV. The V and J ends lost 11 bases and 12 bases respectively, with 25 bases between them. The CDR3 loop spans 13 amino acids. CDR3 nucleotide sequence: TGTGCCTCAGGGTGGGGTCCCGCAAGGACGACTTTCTTT. This encodes CASGWGPARTTFF.

This clone was seen only once. Here the CDR3 reads CASSQVRGFANYGYTF. The CDR3 DNA follows: TGTGCCAGCAGCCAAGTCAGGGGTTTCGCTAACTATGGCTACACCTTC. The rearrangement links TRBV3-1 (or the pseudogene TRBV3-2) to TRBJ1-2; tentatively, D is TRBD1 (6 bases). The CDR3 consists of 16 residues. From germline, CDR1 is LGHDT and CDR2 YNNKEL (reference sequence). The germline V and J ends were trimmed by 1 base and 0 bases, with 12 bases remaining between them.

The rearrangement links TRBV5-6 to TRBJ1-3, with 7 bases lining up with TRBD1. The CDR3 runs to 16 residues. The V gene's germline CDR1 is SGHDT and CDR2 YYEEEE. V shed 4 bases and J 4 bases; nucleotides not matched to a gene: 11. The DNA of the CDR3 is TGTGCCAGCAGCAGACAGGGAGGTTTTGCCGGAAACACCATATATTTT. Translation: CASSRQGGFAGNTIYF.

The V gene is TRBV11-2, the J gene TRBJ1-5, with D perhaps TRBD1 (5 bases). CDR3 length: 14 residues. Germline lookup yields CDR1 SGHAT and CDR2 FQNNGV. V was trimmed by 5 bases and J by 5 bases, leaving 13 bases between them. CDR3 in DNA: TGTGCCAGCAGCCCACTCGCGGGGGATCAGCCCCAGCATTTT. Residues: CASSPLAGDQPQHF.

This sequence joins TRBV5-1 and TRBJ1-1, with D maybe TRBD1 (6 bases). The CDR3 loop spans 13 amino acids. V shed 10 bases and J shed 1 base, with 14 bases lying between them. Germline V CDR1 and CDR2: SGHRS, YFSETQ. CDR3 sequence (DNA): TGCGCCCTGGACAGACTTACGAACACTGAAGCTTTCTTT. This sequence encodes CALDRLTNTEAFF.

This clone was counted a single time. The chain is built from TRBV5-4 and TRBJ1-1; D gene unclear. The ends were cut back, 3 bases at V and 3 bases at J, with 9 bases in the middle. This CDR3 contains 13 residues. Germline CDR1 SGHNT, CDR2 YYREEE (reference sequence). CDR3 bases: TGTGCCAGCAGCTCATTACGGGACACTGAAGCTTTCTTT. This codes for CASSSLRDTEAFF.

J is TRBJ1-1 and V is TRBV10-3; D is ambiguous. The germline CDR1 and CDR2 sequences are ENHRY and SYGVKD. The CDR3 covers 12 residues. V was shortened by 6 bases and J by 3 bases, with 8 bases between the two germline ends. Written as DNA, the CDR3 is TGTGCCATCAGGCGCGGGGACACTGAAGCTTTCTTT. It codes for CAIRRGDTEAFF.

This clone was seen a few times. The chain combines TRBV7-4 with TRBJ2-7, with D perhaps TRBD2 (5 bases). Germline loops: CDR1 SGHVT, CDR2 SQSDAQ. The germline V and J ends were trimmed by 2 bases and 6 bases, with 23 bases remaining between them. This CDR3 is built from 17 residues. In DNA form, the CDR3 reads TGTGCCAGCAGCTTATCTGAGGGAGCCGCCGTGATTTGCGAGCAGTACTTC. It translates to CASSLSEGAAVICEQYF.

The CDR3 spells CASSYRGQGERELFF. In DNA form, the CDR3 reads TGTGCCAGCAGTTACAGGGGCCAGGGTGAACGGGAGCTGTTTTTT. V is TRBV6-6 and J is TRBJ2-2; the D gene is possibly TRBD1 (5 bases). Germline CDR1 reads MNHNY; CDR2 reads SVGAGI (reference sequence). Trimming pared 2 bases from V and 9 bases from J, leaving 16 bases between. The CDR3 has 15 residues.

The chain carries TRBV7-2 and TRBJ1-5; D unclear. The CDR3 has 14 amino acids. CDR1 is SGHTA, CDR2 FQGNSA, per germline. The germline V and J ends were trimmed by 2 bases and 7 bases, with 12 bases remaining between them. CDR3: CASSLYAGNQPQHF. CDR3 coding DNA: TGTGCCAGCAGCTTATACGCAGGTAACCAGCCCCAGCATTTT.

The V and J genes are TRBV19 and TRBJ2-5; the D gene is possibly TRBD1 (5 bases). Germline-derived CDR1 and CDR2 are LNHDA and SQIVND (reference sequence). V lost 3 bases and J lost 11, with 10 bases in between. CDR3 length equals 11 residues. CDR3 sequence reads: CASSIGQVQYF. CDR3 DNA sequence: TGTGCCAGTAGTATCGGACAAGTACAGTACTTC.

This chain links TRBV19 with TRBJ1-2, with no clear D. Germline V gene lookup returns CDR1 LNHDA and CDR2 SQIVND (reference sequence). The CDR3 has 13 amino acids. The V end was cut by 3 bases, the J end by 5 bases, with 10 bases between. Here the CDR3 reads CASSIVQTYGYTF. The DNA for the CDR3 is TGTGCCAGTAGTATCGTACAGACGTATGGCTACACCTTC. Looking up the rest from reference TRBV19 and TRBJ1-2 gives the full variable domain: DGGITQSPKYLFRKEGQNVTLSCEQNLNHDAMYWYRQDPGQGLRLIYYSQIVNDFQKGDIAEGYSVSREKKESFPLTVTSAQKNPTAFYLCASSIVQTYGYTFGSGTRLTVV.

This clone was seen only a few times. V is TRBV5-1 and J is TRBJ1-1; D possibly corresponds to TRBD1 (6 bases). This CDR3 contains 16 residues. CDR1 SGHRS and CDR2 YFSETQ come from the germline V gene. Trimming left V 5 bases short and J 5 bases short, with 22 bases between. In nucleotides, the CDR3 is TGCGCCAGCAGAATGGCGGGGGGCGAGGGTTGGACTGAAGCTTTCTTT. This sequence encodes CASRMAGGEGWTEAFF.